The rows below give T cell receptor beta chains drawn from one sample of a study of beta chain features in type 1 diabetes. This table comes from immunoSEQ multiplex PCR, and its TCRdb copy is limited to in-frame clones, with some not included. The data contain a few hundred thousand clones, 9.5% to 10% of them seen just once; the ten biggest clones take up over 0.45%. The source material was central memory CD4+ T cells from blood. These receptors came from a man aged 30-40 years with type 1 diabetes. CDR3s leave out the opening cysteine and the closing phenylalanine or tryptophan. Fields, in order: clone size, CDR3 length, J gene, V gene, CDR3 protein. Only some rows state a clone size, as once, few, many or a class for expanded clones.

clone size: few
CDR3 length: 13
J gene: TRBJ2-6
V gene: TRBV7-2
CDR3 protein: ASSRQSSGANVLT

clone size: few
CDR3 length: 13
J gene: TRBJ1-2
V gene: TRBV19
CDR3 protein: ASISGGAGHYGYT

clone size: NA
CDR3 length: 12
J gene: TRBJ2-2
V gene: TRBV10-3
CDR3 protein: AITGTGGTGELF

clone size: many
CDR3 length: 8
J gene: TRBJ2-7
V gene: TRBV20-1
CDR3 protein: SAVRDEQY

clone size: few
CDR3 length: 14
J gene: TRBJ2-6
V gene: TRBV29-1
CDR3 protein: SVSQYRGSGANVLT

clone size: few
CDR3 length: 11
J gene: TRBJ1-1
V gene: TRBV2
CDR3 protein: ATRTDQNTEAF

clone size: NA
CDR3 length: 13
J gene: TRBJ2-5
V gene: TRBV18
CDR3 protein: ASSPQGQSQETQY

clone size: many
CDR3 length: 13
J gene: TRBJ1-3
V gene: TRBV7-2
CDR3 protein: ASSLASMVGNTIY

clone size: NA
CDR3 length: 13
J gene: TRBJ2-7
V gene: TRBV6-4
CDR3 protein: ASSVMGGTEYEQY

clone size: few
CDR3 length: 16
J gene: TRBJ2-7
V gene: TRBV5-5
CDR3 protein: ASSLVEGPGGIRSEQY

clone size: NA
CDR3 length: 11
J gene: TRBJ2-7
V gene: TRBV19
CDR3 protein: ASSISGEREQY

clone size: few
CDR3 length: 11
J gene: TRBJ1-1
V gene: TRBV6-1
CDR3 protein: ASSSNTNTEAF

clone size: NA
CDR3 length: 12
J gene: TRBJ2-3
V gene: TRBV10-3
CDR3 protein: AISPGLAADTQY

clone size: few
CDR3 length: 11
J gene: TRBJ2-2
V gene: TRBV4-3
CDR3 protein: ASSQEQAGELF

clone size: many
CDR3 length: 12
J gene: TRBJ2-3
V gene: TRBV27
CDR3 protein: ASSSRGLTDTQY

clone size: NA
CDR3 length: 13
J gene: TRBJ1-1
V gene: TRBV29-1
CDR3 protein: SVGAGWGMGTEAF

clone size: NA
CDR3 length: 14
J gene: TRBJ1-4
V gene: TRBV6-5
CDR3 protein: ASSYAWGRDNEKLF

clone size: NA
CDR3 length: 10
J gene: TRBJ1-5
V gene: TRBV6-5
CDR3 protein: ASSYSAQPQH

clone size: NA
CDR3 length: 14
J gene: TRBJ2-7
V gene: TRBV5-1
CDR3 protein: ASSLGSGMISYEQY

clone size: NA
CDR3 length: 11
J gene: TRBJ1-2
V gene: TRBV6-5
CDR3 protein: ASSRDSSDGYT

clone size: NA
CDR3 length: 11
J gene: TRBJ1-2
V gene: TRBV4-2
CDR3 protein: ASSQDLKAGYT

clone size: few
CDR3 length: 11
J gene: TRBJ2-1
V gene: TRBV7-9
CDR3 protein: ASRQGAGNEQF

clone size: NA
CDR3 length: 13
J gene: TRBJ2-7
V gene: TRBV30
CDR3 protein: AWKVSGRSSYEQY

clone size: NA
CDR3 length: 13
J gene: TRBJ1-3
V gene: TRBV6-5
CDR3 protein: ASSQSGSEGNTIY

clone size: NA
CDR3 length: 12
J gene: TRBJ1-4
V gene: TRBV6-6
CDR3 protein: ASGRTGPNEKLF

clone size: many
CDR3 length: 13
J gene: TRBJ1-5
V gene: TRBV19
CDR3 protein: ASTSLDRTLTPQH

clone size: NA
CDR3 length: 15
J gene: TRBJ1-1
V gene: TRBV28
CDR3 protein: ASSFRDGPQGITEAF

clone size: NA
CDR3 length: 13
J gene: TRBJ1-2
V gene: TRBV6-1
CDR3 protein: AISERRQGEDGYT

clone size: few
CDR3 length: 13
J gene: TRBJ1-2
V gene: TRBV28
CDR3 protein: ASSLGGGENYGYT

clone size: NA
CDR3 length: 12
J gene: TRBJ2-4
V gene: TRBV27
CDR3 protein: ASSTRSAKNIQY

clone size: NA
CDR3 length: 12
J gene: NA
V gene: TRBV7-2
CDR3 protein: ASSLVGGEGEQY

clone size: NA
CDR3 length: 13
J gene: TRBJ2-1
V gene: TRBV7-8
CDR3 protein: ASISGRSSYNEQF

clone size: NA
CDR3 length: 9
J gene: TRBJ2-7
V gene: TRBV20-1
CDR3 protein: SATNTYEQY

clone size: NA
CDR3 length: 12
J gene: TRBJ2-7
V gene: TRBV6-6
CDR3 protein: AISSGTSSYEQY

clone size: NA
CDR3 length: 11
J gene: TRBJ1-1
V gene: TRBV7-6
CDR3 protein: ASSFGMNTEAF

clone size: NA
CDR3 length: 13
J gene: TRBJ2-1
V gene: TRBV19
CDR3 protein: ASSGLAATYNEQF

clone size: many
CDR3 length: 14
J gene: TRBJ1-3
V gene: TRBV7-7
CDR3 protein: ASSPGTVSSGNTIY

clone size: few
CDR3 length: 16
J gene: TRBJ2-4
V gene: TRBV19
CDR3 protein: ASSIGPFDTVAKNIQY

clone size: few
CDR3 length: 12
J gene: TRBJ1-2
V gene: TRBV7-3
CDR3 protein: ASSPDGANYGYT

clone size: NA
CDR3 length: 12
J gene: TRBJ2-1
V gene: TRBV10-3
CDR3 protein: ATRTSGRSSEQF

clone size: few
CDR3 length: 14
J gene: TRBJ2-7
V gene: TRBV4-2
CDR3 protein: ASSQAGAGGGYEQY

clone size: few
CDR3 length: 13
J gene: TRBJ2-4
V gene: TRBV6-6
CDR3 protein: ASSYSSSTKNIQY

clone size: few
CDR3 length: 13
J gene: TRBJ2-5
V gene: TRBV29-1
CDR3 protein: SVQKVQGGQETQY

clone size: few
CDR3 length: 11
J gene: TRBJ2-7
V gene: TRBV6-6
CDR3 protein: ASSLGINYEQY

clone size: NA
CDR3 length: 12
J gene: TRBJ1-2
V gene: TRBV28
CDR3 protein: ASSVDRDYYGYT

clone size: NA
CDR3 length: 14
J gene: TRBJ2-7
V gene: TRBV11-2
CDR3 protein: ASSPAVDRGSYEQY

clone size: NA
CDR3 length: 10
J gene: TRBJ1-2
V gene: TRBV6-5
CDR3 protein: ASSRDNYGYT